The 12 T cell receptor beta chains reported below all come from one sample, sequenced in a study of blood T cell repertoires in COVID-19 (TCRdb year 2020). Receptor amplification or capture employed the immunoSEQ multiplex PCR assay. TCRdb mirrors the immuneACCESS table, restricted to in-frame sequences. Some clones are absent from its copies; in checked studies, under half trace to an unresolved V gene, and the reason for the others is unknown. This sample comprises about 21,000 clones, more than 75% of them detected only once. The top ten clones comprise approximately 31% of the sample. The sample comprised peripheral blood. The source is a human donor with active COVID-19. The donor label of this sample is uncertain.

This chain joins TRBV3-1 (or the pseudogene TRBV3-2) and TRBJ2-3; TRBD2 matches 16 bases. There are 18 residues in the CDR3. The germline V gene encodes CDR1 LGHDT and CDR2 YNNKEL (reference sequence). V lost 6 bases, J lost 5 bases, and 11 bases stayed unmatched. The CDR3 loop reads CASRHRGTSGGAGDTQYF. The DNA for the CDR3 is TGTGCCAGCAGGCATCGCGGGACTAGCGGGGGGGCCGGAGATACGCAGTATTTT.

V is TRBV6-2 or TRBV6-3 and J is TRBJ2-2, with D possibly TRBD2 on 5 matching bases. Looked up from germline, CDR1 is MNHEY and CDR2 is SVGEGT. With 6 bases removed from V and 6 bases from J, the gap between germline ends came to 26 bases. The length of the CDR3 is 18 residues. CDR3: CASSATTKLGFTAGELFF. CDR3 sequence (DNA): TGTGCCAGCAGCGCGACTACGAAACTGGGGTTTACGGCCGGGGAGCTGTTTTTT.

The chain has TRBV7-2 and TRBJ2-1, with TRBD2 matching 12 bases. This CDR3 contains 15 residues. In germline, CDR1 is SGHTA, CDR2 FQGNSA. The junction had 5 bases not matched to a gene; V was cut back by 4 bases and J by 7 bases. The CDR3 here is CASSSPSGRANEQFF. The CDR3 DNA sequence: TGTGCCAGCAGCTCACCTAGCGGGAGGGCGAATGAGCAGTTCTTC. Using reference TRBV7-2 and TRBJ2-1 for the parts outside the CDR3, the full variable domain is GAGVSQSPSNKVTEKGKDVELRCDPISGHTALYWYRQSLGQGLEFLIYFQGNSAPDKSGLPSDRFSAERTGGSVSTLTIQRTQQEDSAVYLCASSSPSGRANEQFFGPGTRLTVL.

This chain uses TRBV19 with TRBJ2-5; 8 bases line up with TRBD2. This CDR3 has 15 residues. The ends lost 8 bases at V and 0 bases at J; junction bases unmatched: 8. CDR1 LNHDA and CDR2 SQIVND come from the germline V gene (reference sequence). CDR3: CASQETSANQETQYF. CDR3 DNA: TGTGCCAGTCAGGAGACTAGCGCAAACCAAGAGACCCAGTACTTC.

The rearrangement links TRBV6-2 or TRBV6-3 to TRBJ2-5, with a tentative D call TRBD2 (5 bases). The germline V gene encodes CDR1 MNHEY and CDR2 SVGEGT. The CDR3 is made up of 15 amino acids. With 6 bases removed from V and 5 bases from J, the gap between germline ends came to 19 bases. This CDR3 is CASSPSLPGSETQYF. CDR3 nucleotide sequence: TGTGCCAGCAGCCCCTCCCTCCCGGGGTCGGAGACCCAGTACTTC.

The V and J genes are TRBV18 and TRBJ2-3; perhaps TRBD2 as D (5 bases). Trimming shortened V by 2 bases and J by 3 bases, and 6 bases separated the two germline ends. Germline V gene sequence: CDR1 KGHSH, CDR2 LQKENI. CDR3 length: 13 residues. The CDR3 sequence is CASSPGLTDTQYF. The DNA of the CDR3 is TGTGCCAGCTCACCAGGACTTACAGATACGCAGTATTTT.

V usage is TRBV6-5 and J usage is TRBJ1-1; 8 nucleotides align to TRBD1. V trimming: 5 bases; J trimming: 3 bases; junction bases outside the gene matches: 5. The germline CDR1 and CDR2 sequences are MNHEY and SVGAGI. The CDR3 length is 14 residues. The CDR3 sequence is CASSHRQGYTEAFF. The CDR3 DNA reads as TGTGCCAGCAGTCACCGACAGGGGTACACTGAAGCTTTCTTT.

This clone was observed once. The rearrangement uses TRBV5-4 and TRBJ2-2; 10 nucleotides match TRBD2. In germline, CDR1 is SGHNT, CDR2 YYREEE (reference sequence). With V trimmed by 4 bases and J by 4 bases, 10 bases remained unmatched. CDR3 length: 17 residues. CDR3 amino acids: CASSPDLAGATTGELFF. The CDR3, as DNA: TGTGCCAGCAGCCCCGATCTAGCGGGGGCAACCACCGGGGAGCTGTTTTTT.

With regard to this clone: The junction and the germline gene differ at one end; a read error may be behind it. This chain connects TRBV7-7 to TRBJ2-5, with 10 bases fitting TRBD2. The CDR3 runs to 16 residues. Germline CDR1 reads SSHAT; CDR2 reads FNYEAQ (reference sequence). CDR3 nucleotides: TGTGCTAGCAGCTTAGGGTCTAGCGGGAGCCAAGAGACCCAGTACTTC. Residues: CASSLGSSGSQETQYF. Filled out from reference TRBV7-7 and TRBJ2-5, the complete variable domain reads GAGVSQSPRYKVTKRGQDVTLRCDPISSHATLYWYQQALGQGPEFLTYFNYEAQPDKSGLPSDRFSAERPEGSISTLTIQRTEQRDSAMYRCASSLGSSGSQETQYFGPGTRLLVL.

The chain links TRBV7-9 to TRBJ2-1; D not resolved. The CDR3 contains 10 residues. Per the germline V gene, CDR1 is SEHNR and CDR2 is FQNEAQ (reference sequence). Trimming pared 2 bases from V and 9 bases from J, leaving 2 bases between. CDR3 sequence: CASSLLEQFF. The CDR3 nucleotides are TGTGCCAGCAGCTTACTTGAGCAGTTCTTC.

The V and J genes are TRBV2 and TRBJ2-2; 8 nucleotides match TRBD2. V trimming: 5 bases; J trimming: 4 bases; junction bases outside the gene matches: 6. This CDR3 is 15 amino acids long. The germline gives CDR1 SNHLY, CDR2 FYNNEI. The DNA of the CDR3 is TGTGCCAGCAGTCGAAGCGGGAGAAGCACCGGGGAGCTGTTTTTT. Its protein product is CASSRSGRSTGELFF.

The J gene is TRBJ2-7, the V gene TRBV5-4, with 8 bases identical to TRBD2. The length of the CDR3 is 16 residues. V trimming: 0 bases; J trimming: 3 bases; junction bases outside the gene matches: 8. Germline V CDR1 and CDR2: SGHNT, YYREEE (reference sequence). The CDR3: CASSLGSTAGGYEQYF. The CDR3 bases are TGTGCCAGCAGCTTGGGGTCTACGGCGGGGGGCTACGAGCAGTACTTC.